These 30 T cell receptor beta chains share one sample of origin, sequenced in a study of T cells in Graves' hyperthyroidism and ophthalmopathy. Amplification of TCR beta CDR3 regions used RNA as the template. The study used the HTBI primer set for a first-round RT-PCR of the TCR CDR3. One entry per CDR3 protein results from TCRdb running MiXCR on the multiplex PCR reads. The sample holds some 600,000 distinct CDR3 sequences, around 45% seen once. The sequencing sample was made of peripheral blood or thyroid tissue (not recorded which). The receptors originated from a woman aged 18-29 years with Graves' hyperthyroidism.

The chain combines TRBV10-1 with TRBJ2-6; TRBD2 might be the D (6 bases). The germline V gene has CDR1 WNHNN and CDR2 SYGVQD (reference sequence). This CDR3 has 18 amino acids. V gave up 6 bases and J gave up 0 bases, with 18 bases separating them. The CDR3 nucleotides are TGCGCCAGCAGCCACCCCGGACCAGCGGGCTCTGGGGCCAACGTCCTGACTTTC. This encodes CASSHPGPAGSGANVLTF.

As for this clonotype: This may be a read error, as it is one base from a much larger clone. This chain links TRBV29-1 with TRBJ1-2; no firm D call. From germline, CDR1 is SQVTM and CDR2 ANQGSEA. The CDR3 runs 11 residues. The CDR3 spells CGVEEPRGYTF. DNA of the CDR3: TGCGGCGTTGAGGAGCCACGGGGCTACACCTTC.

This clonotype was counted ten times or more. V and J are TRBV24-1 and TRBJ1-2; 8 bases are shared with TRBD1. The CDR3 runs 13 residues. V lost 4 bases and J lost 7; bases outside the gene matches: 4. Germline CDR1 is KGHDR and CDR2 is SFDVKD. CDR3 sequence (DNA): TGTGCCACCAGTGACGCCGGGACAGGTGGCTACACCTTC. Protein: CATSDAGTGGYTF.

This chain joins TRBV20-1 and TRBJ2-2, with a possible D match to TRBD2 (6 bases). Trimming took off 0 bases at V and 4 bases at J, with 9 bases between the two ends. In germline, CDR1 is DFQATT, CDR2 SNEGSKA (reference sequence). The CDR3 length is 14 residues. The CDR3 protein is CSARDTGATGELFF. The CDR3 DNA reads as TGCAGTGCTAGAGATACGGGAGCCACCGGGGAGCTGTTTTTT.

This clonotype appeared once. The chain recombines TRBV2 with TRBJ1-3; maybe TRBD1 (5 bases). The CDR3 sequence is 14 residues long. Germline lookup yields CDR1 SNHLY and CDR2 FYNNEI. With 5 bases removed from V and 3 bases from J, the gap between germline ends came to 11 bases. As DNA, the CDR3 is TGTGCCAGCAGTTCCAGGGTTTTTGGAAACACCATATATTTT. Protein product: CASSSRVFGNTIYF.

This clonotype occurred many times. This chain links TRBV2 with TRBJ1-4; D is ambiguous. Germline CDR1 is SNHLY and CDR2 is FYNNEI. Between the trimmed V and J ends, which lost 1 base and 0 bases, there was a span of 6 bases. The CDR3 loop spans 15 amino acids. The CDR3 coding sequence is TGTGCCAGCAGTGAAGGATCAGCAACTAATGAAAAACTGTTTTTT. Amino acid sequence: CASSEGSATNEKLFF.

With regard to this clonotype: One base away lies a much larger clone, so this may be a sequencing read error. The rearrangement joins TRBV24-1 to TRBJ2-5; no clear D gene. The CDR3 runs 14 residues. Germline V gene lookup returns CDR1 KGHDR and CDR2 SFDVKD. The CDR3 coding sequence is TGTGCCAGCAGTGATCGCAGAAACCAAGAGACCCAGTACTTC. Amino acids: CASSDRRNQETQYF.

This sequence joins TRBV24-1 and TRBJ1-2; a weak D match, TRBD1 (5 bases). The CDR3 contains 13 residues. The V gene lost 7 bases and the J gene lost 4 bases, with 12 bases spanning the gap. Looked up from germline, CDR1 is KGHDR and CDR2 is SFDVKD. The CDR3 is CATSDRGTYGYTF. Written as DNA, the CDR3 is TGTGCCACCAGCGACAGAGGAACCTATGGCTACACCTTC.

This clonotype was counted ten times or more. This chain joins TRBV19 and TRBJ1-1; tentative D call: TRBD1 (5 bases). Germline lookup yields CDR1 LNHDA and CDR2 SQIVND (reference sequence). Trimming cost V 1 base and J 4 bases, with 10 bases left between them. The CDR3 runs to 14 residues. The CDR3: CASSIGDATTEAFF. The DNA for the CDR3 is TGTGCCAGTAGTATAGGGGACGCAACCACTGAAGCTTTCTTT.

The chain uses TRBV5-1 and TRBJ2-2; 7 nucleotides align to TRBD1. CDR3 size: 14 residues. J gave up 0 bases and V 4 bases, and 0 bases lay outside the gene matches. From germline, CDR1 is SGHRS and CDR2 YFSETQ. The CDR3 is CASSQGANTGELFF. In nucleotides, the CDR3 is TGCGCCAGCAGCCAGGGGGCGAACACCGGGGAGCTGTTTTTT.

The genes are TRBV29-1 and TRBJ1-4, with a tentative D call TRBD1 (6 bases). Per germline, CDR1 SQVTM and CDR2 ANQGSEA. The CDR3 consists of 12 residues. Trimming stripped 4 bases from V and 8 bases from J, with 11 bases between. The CDR3: CSVVQGGEKLFF. The CDR3 nucleotides are TGCAGCGTTGTACAGGGTGGAGAAAAACTGTTTTTT.

This clonotype was counted only a few times. The rearrangement links TRBV24-1 to TRBJ2-2, with D possibly being TRBD1 or TRBD2 (5 bases each). CDR3 size: 13 residues. Germline V CDR1 and CDR2: KGHDR, SFDVKD. V was shortened by 5 bases and J by 6 bases, with 9 bases between the two germline ends. The CDR3 DNA sequence: TGTGCCACCAGTGGAGAGGGGTCCGGGGAGCTGTTTTTT. This encodes CATSGEGSGELFF.

The rearrangement joins TRBV7-2 to TRBJ2-7, with D possibly called TRBD1 or TRBD2 (5 bases each). Trimming stripped 5 bases from V and 5 bases from J, with 19 bases between. This CDR3 comprises 15 residues. Germline V gives CDR1 SGHTA, CDR2 FQGNSA. The CDR3 sequence is CASSIGTTLGHEQYF. The CDR3 nucleotides are TGTGCCAGCAGCATCGGGACCACCCTGGGACACGAGCAGTACTTC.

The chain employs TRBV15 and TRBJ2-5, with TRBD1 matching 7 bases. The CDR3 is 15 amino acids. Germline V gene sequence: CDR1 LNHNV, CDR2 YYDKDF (reference sequence). J gave up 9 bases and V 0 bases, and 10 bases lay outside the gene matches. The CDR3 DNA follows: TGTGCCACCAGCAGAGATTTAGGGGGCGGACAGCCCCAGTACTTC. Its protein is CATSRDLGGGQPQYF. The full variable domain, completed using reference TRBV15 and TRBJ2-5, is DAMVIQNPRYQVTQFGKPVTLSCSQTLNHNVMYWYQQKSSQAPKLLFHYYDKDFNNEADTPDNFQSRRPNTSFCFLDIRSPGLGDTAMYLCATSRDLGGGQPQYFGPGTRLLVL.

In its sample, this clonotype was seen a few times. The J gene is TRBJ2-7, the V gene TRBV7-9; possible D gene TRBD2, 5 bases. The V and J ends lost 4 bases and 6 bases respectively, with 13 bases between them. This CDR3 contains 13 residues. CDR1 and CDR2 (germline): SEHNR, FQNEAQ (reference sequence). CDR3 sequence: CASSSEGKGEQYF. CDR3 nucleotide sequence: TGTGCCAGCAGCTCTGAGGGTAAGGGCGAGCAGTACTTC.

This chain joins TRBV20-1 and TRBJ1-5; the D gene is possibly TRBD1 (6 bases). The germline V gene has CDR1 DFQATT and CDR2 SNEGSKA (reference sequence). This CDR3 has 13 residues. V lost 3 bases to trimming and J lost 4 bases, with 10 bases between them. This CDR3 is CSARTGWNQPQHF. In nucleotides, the CDR3 is TGCAGTGCTAGGACAGGTTGGAATCAGCCCCAGCATTTT.

CDR3: CASSTTDSPWSNQPQHF. CDR3 in DNA: TGTGCCAGCAGCACAACCGACAGTCCCTGGAGCAATCAGCCCCAGCATTTT. The chain carries TRBV7-2 and TRBJ1-5; perhaps TRBD1 as D (5 bases). V was trimmed by 5 bases and J by 1 base, leaving 18 bases between them. This CDR3 contains 17 residues. Germline values: CDR1 SGHTA, CDR2 FQGNSA.

This clonotype was observed once. The rearrangement links TRBV7-9 to TRBJ1-5; 8 nucleotides align to TRBD1. The V segment lost 3 bases and the J segment 14 bases; nucleotides outside the gene matches: 12. Germline V gene sequence: CDR1 SEHNR, CDR2 FQNEAQ (reference sequence). The CDR3 is 14 amino acids. CDR3 DNA sequence: TGTGCCAGCAGCTTGTTCGGACAGGGATTGAACGAGCATTTT. This codes for CASSLFGQGLNEHF.

The rearrangement uses TRBV10-3 and TRBJ2-7, with TRBD2 matching over 8 bases. Germline lookup yields CDR1 ENHRY and CDR2 SYGVKD. This CDR3 contains 16 residues. J gave up 0 bases and V 0 bases, and 4 bases lay outside the gene matches. The CDR3 region has the DNA TGTGCCATCAGTGAGTCATTGGGACTAGGCTCCTACGAGCAGTACTTC. Amino acid sequence: CAISESLGLGSYEQYF.

The chain has TRBV25-1 and TRBJ2-5; D may be TRBD2 (5 bases). CDR3 length: 12 amino acids. The V gene's germline CDR1 is MGHDK and CDR2 SYGVNS. V gave up 6 bases and J gave up 5 bases, with 10 bases separating them. The CDR3: CASRYSGETQYF. The DNA for the CDR3 is TGTGCCAGCAGATATTCGGGGGAGACCCAGTACTTC. The entire variable domain, with the rest obtained from reference TRBV25-1 and TRBJ2-5, is as follows: EADIYQTPRYLVIGTGKKITLECSQTMGHDKMYWYQQDPGMELHLIHYSYGVNSTEKGDLSSESTVSRIRTEHFPLTLESARPSHTSQYLCASRYSGETQYFGPGTRLLVL.

This clonotype was counted ten times or more. This sequence joins TRBV29-1 and TRBJ1-2; no clear D. V was pared by 4 bases and J by 6 bases, with 9 bases between. Germline CDR1 reads SQVTM; CDR2 reads ANQGSEA. CDR3 size: 11 residues. The CDR3 region is CSVVGSHGYTF. As DNA, the CDR3 is TGCAGCGTTGTGGGGAGCCATGGCTACACCTTC.

The CDR3 sequence: CASRQSGQGNSPLHF. The CDR3 region has the DNA TGTGCCAGCAGACAGTCGGGACAGGGGAACTCACCCCTCCACTTT. This chain uses TRBV10-3 with TRBJ1-6; TRBD1 matches at 10 bases. V dropped 10 bases and J dropped 10; count of bases not matched to a gene: 13. Germline CDR1 reads ENHRY; CDR2 reads SYGVKD. The CDR3 length is 15 residues.

A few counts support this clonotype. The chain has TRBV5-4 and TRBJ1-4; tentative D call: TRBD1 (6 bases). CDR1 is SGHNT, CDR2 YYREEE, per germline (reference sequence). Deletions cut 4 bases from V and 8 bases from J, with 9 bases between. This CDR3 is 12 amino acids long. The CDR3 DNA sequence: TGTGCCAGCAGCGTTGACAGGGAAAAACTGTTTTTT. Its protein product is CASSVDREKLFF.

This clonotype showed up just a few times. The rearrangement links TRBV9 to TRBJ2-2; D may be TRBD2 (6 bases). CDR1 is SGDLS, CDR2 YYNGEE, per germline. The CDR3 runs 15 residues. V lost 4 bases and J 7 bases, leaving 17 bases between the germline ends. CDR3 DNA sequence: TGTGCCAGCAGCCACCATCCCGGGGAGGTCGGGGAGCTGTTTTTT. Protein product: CASSHHPGEVGELFF.

V is TRBV4-1 and J is TRBJ1-1; 8 bases map to TRBD1. Germline V CDR1 and CDR2: MGHRA, YSYEKL. CDR3 length: 18 amino acids. J was trimmed by 4 bases and V by 4 bases; bases with no gene match: 17. This CDR3 is CASSPNPGQGRFGTEAFF. As DNA, the CDR3 is TGCGCCAGCAGCCCAAATCCCGGACAGGGAAGGTTTGGCACTGAAGCTTTCTTT.

This clonotype appeared a few times. The V and J genes are TRBV7-6 and TRBJ2-5; tentatively, D is TRBD1 (6 bases). Trimming stripped 10 bases from V and 3 bases from J, with 15 bases between. Germline V CDR1 and CDR2: SGHVS, FNYEAQ. The CDR3 runs 13 residues. The CDR3 here is CAISGGYKETQYF. In DNA, the CDR3 is TGTGCCATCAGTGGGGGCTACAAAGAGACCCAGTACTTC.

V gene TRBV5-1 combines with J gene TRBJ2-5, with D maybe TRBD1 (5 bases). This CDR3 contains 17 residues. Germline V CDR1 and CDR2: SGHRS, YFSETQ. V was shortened by 4 bases and J by 1 base, with 20 bases between the two germline ends. The CDR3 DNA is TGCGCCAGCAGCCCGATGAACCATGACAGCTTCCAAGAGACCCAGTACTTC. This encodes CASSPMNHDSFQETQYF.

V and J are TRBV25-1 and TRBJ1-2; 10 nucleotides match TRBD1. The CDR3 contains 15 residues. V dropped 3 bases and J dropped 4; count of bases not matched to a gene: 5. Looked up from germline, CDR1 is MGHDK and CDR2 is SYGVNS. The CDR3 spells CASSDQTGGAYGYTF. The CDR3 coding sequence is TGTGCCAGCAGTGACCAGACAGGGGGCGCCTATGGCTACACCTTC.

The chain couples TRBV29-1 to TRBJ2-5; D is possibly TRBD1 (6 bases). Germline V CDR1 and CDR2: SQVTM, ANQGSEA. This CDR3 contains 10 residues. Trimming took 7 bases from V and 11 from J, leaving 14 bases between them. In DNA, the CDR3 is TGCAGCGCAAATAGGGGGACGCAGTACTTC. Protein product: CSANRGTQYF.

The CDR3 DNA reads TGTGCCAGCAGCTTAGCCGGGGGAACCACTGAAGCTTTCTTT. Amino acid sequence: CASSLAGGTTEAFF. This chain connects TRBV7-9 to TRBJ1-1; tentative D call: TRBD1 (5 bases). The CDR3 spans 14 residues. The germline gives CDR1 SEHNR, CDR2 FQNEAQ (reference sequence). Between the trimmed V and J ends, which lost 0 bases and 4 bases, there was a span of 9 bases.